The entry below describes one T cell receptor (beta chain). Regarding treatment: oral pan-JAK inhibitor, 5-10 mg twice daily. After isolation, RNA underwent reverse transcription to generate cDNA as the sequencing template. TCRdb's copy holds only in-frame clones and misses some; the assay was immunoSEQ multiplex PCR. This sample has around 140,000 clones, with approximately 86% found just once. This CDR3 region has 14 residues. Germline V gene lookup returns CDR1 MNHNS and CDR2 SASEGT. Trimming pared 4 bases from V and 4 bases from J, leaving 13 bases between. These data belong to a study of CD8+ T cells in alopecia areata.

V usage is TRBV6-1 and J usage is TRBJ1-2; D is perhaps TRBD1 (6 bases). This sequence was found in a human donor with alopecia areata. The material sequenced was CD8+ T cells sorted from blood, taken at week 4, from a patient treated with tofacitinib. The CDR3 loop reads CASSVPGTLYGYTF. The CDR3 coding sequence is TGTGCCAGCAGTGTACCCGGGACACTCTATGGCTACACCTTC.